The 6 T cell receptor beta chains below all came from one sample that was sequenced in a study of T-cell memory formation after mild COVID-19. From the 5' RACE reads, TCRdb called clonotypes with MiXCR, one entry per CDR3 protein. The table records about 430,000 distinct CDR3 sequences, approximately 24% of them present only once. The sample consisted of PBMCs or a T cell subset sorted from them (not recorded which). The receptors come from an adult woman who had mild COVID-19 (a few samples of this study predate the infection). Cell type and time point are not known.

The chain joins TRBV12-3 or TRBV12-4 to TRBJ2-7; either TRBD1 or TRBD2 may fit D (5 bases each). CDR3 length: 15 residues. V dropped 5 bases and J dropped 0 bases, with 14 bases sitting between them. DNA of the CDR3: TGTGCCAGCAGTGGGGACGCCCAGAGCTCCTACGAGCAGTACTTC. Translated, it gives CASSGDAQSSYEQYF.

V and J are TRBV12-3 or TRBV12-4 and TRBJ2-1, with 9 positions matching TRBD2. CDR3 length: 14 amino acids. V was clipped by 6 bases and J by 9 bases; unmatched bases: 9. CDR3 loop: CASRVAGDWIEQFF. As DNA, the CDR3 is TGTGCCAGCAGAGTAGCGGGAGACTGGATTGAGCAGTTCTTC.

The V call is TRBV29-1, the J call TRBJ1-1; 8 positions match TRBD1. CDR1 is SQVTM, CDR2 ANQGSEA, per germline. V shed 7 bases, J shed 4 bases, and the junction held 8 bases outside the gene matches. The CDR3 has 13 residues. CDR3 sequence reads: CSAQGAIGTEAFF. The DNA of the CDR3 is TGCAGCGCCCAGGGGGCGATTGGCACTGAAGCTTTCTTT. Combining the CDR3 with reference TRBV29-1 and TRBJ1-1 gives the whole variable domain SAVISQKPSRDICQRGTSLTIQCQVDSQVTMMFWYRQQPGQSLTLIATANQGSEATYESGFVIDKFPISRPNLTFSTLTVSNMSPEDSSIYLCSAQGAIGTEAFFGQGTRLTVV.

In this sample, this clonotype turned up once. DNA of the CDR3: TGCAGTGCTAGAGGCCTAGCGGGAGCTGCAGGGGGTACCAAGTACTTC. Translated, it gives CSARGLAGAAGGTKYF. The chain recombines TRBV20-1 with TRBJ2-5; TRBD2 matches at 10 bases. In germline, CDR1 is DFQATT, CDR2 SNEGSKA (reference sequence). V was pared by 1 base and J by 12 bases, with 17 bases of the junction left unmatched. This CDR3 is 16 amino acids long.

J is TRBJ1-1 and V is TRBV7-8; D is unclear. Trimming left V 5 bases short and J 5 bases short, with 18 bases between. In germline, CDR1 is SGHVS, CDR2 FQNEAQ. The CDR3 contains 15 residues. CDR3 sequence reads: CASSPRLGLGTEAFF. CDR3 nucleotides: TGTGCCAGCAGCCCCCGTCTGGGTTTGGGGACTGAAGCTTTCTTT.

The chain recombines TRBV7-9 with TRBJ1-3; 10 nucleotides match TRBD1. The CDR3 sequence is 16 residues long. Looked up from germline, CDR1 is SEHNR and CDR2 is FQNEAQ (reference sequence). With 3 bases clipped from V and 2 bases from J, the junction kept 4 bases outside the gene matches. CDR3 sequence: CASSFPGQGAGNTIYF. The CDR3 region has the DNA TGTGCCAGCAGCTTCCCCGGACAGGGGGCTGGAAACACCATATATTTT.